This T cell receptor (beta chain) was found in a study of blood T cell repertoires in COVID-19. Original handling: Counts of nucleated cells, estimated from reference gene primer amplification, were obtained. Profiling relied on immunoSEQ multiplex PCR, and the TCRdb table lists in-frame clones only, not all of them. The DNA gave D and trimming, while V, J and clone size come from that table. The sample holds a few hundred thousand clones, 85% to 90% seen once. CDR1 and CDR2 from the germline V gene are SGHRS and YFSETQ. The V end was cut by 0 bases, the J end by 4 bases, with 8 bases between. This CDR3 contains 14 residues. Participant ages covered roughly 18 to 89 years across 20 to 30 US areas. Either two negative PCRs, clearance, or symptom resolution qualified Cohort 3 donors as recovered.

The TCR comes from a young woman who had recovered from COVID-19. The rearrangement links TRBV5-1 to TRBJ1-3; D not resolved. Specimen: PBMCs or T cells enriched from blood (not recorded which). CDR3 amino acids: CASSLVSVGNTIYF. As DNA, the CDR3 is TGCGCCAGCAGCTTGGTTTCGGTGGGAAACACCATATATTTT.